The source of this T cell receptor (beta chain) is a study of regulatory T cells in long-lasting Graves disease. The sample holds many counts of this clonotype. The sample's time point: newly diagnosed GD, antithyroid drugs for less than 3 months. Isolated PBMC RNA provided the starting material for the TCR library. The V gene lost 7 bases and the J gene lost 3 bases, with 12 bases spanning the gap. The germline gives CDR1 MNHEY, CDR2 SVGEGT. This CDR3 contains 13 residues. Building of the TCR beta libraries involved iRepertoire HTBI primers and Arm-PCR of CDR3 regions. TCRdb recomputed calls from the multiplex PCR reads with MiXCR, one row per CDR3 protein. The table shows about 370,000 distinct CDR3 sequences, with about a sixth occurring only once.

The rearrangement joins TRBV6-2 or TRBV6-3 to TRBJ1-1; no definite D call. This sequence was found in a female donor with Graves disease. The sample in question was peripheral blood mononuclear cells (PBMCs), obtained at new diagnosis, from a patient treated with antithyroid drugs. CDR3: CASKTQAYTEAFF. The CDR3 DNA follows: TGTGCCAGCAAAACTCAGGCGTACACTGAAGCTTTCTTT.